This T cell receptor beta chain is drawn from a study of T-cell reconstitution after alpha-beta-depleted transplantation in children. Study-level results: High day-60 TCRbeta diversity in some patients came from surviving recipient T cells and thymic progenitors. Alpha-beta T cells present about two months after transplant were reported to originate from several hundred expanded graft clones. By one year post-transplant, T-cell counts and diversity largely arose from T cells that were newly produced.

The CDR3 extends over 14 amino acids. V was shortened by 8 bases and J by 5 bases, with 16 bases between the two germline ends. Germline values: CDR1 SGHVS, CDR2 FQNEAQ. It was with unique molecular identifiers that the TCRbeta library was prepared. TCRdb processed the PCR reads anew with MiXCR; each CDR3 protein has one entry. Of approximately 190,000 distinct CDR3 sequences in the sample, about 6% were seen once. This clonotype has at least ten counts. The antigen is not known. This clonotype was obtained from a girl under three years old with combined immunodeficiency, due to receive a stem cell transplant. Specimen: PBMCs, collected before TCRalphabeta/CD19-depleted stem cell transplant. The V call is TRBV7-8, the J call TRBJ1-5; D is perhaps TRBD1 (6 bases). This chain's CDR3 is CASSWGAAHQPQHF. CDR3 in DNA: TGTGCCAGCTCTTGGGGGGCAGCACATCAGCCCCAGCATTTT.